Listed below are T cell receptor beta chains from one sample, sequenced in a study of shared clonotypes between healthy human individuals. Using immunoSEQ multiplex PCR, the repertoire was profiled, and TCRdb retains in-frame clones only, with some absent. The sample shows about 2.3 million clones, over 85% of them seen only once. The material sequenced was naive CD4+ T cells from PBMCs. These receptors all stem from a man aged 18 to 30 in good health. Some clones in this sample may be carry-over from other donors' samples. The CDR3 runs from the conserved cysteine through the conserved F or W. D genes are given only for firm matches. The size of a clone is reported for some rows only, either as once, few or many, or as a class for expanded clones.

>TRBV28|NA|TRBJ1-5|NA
TGTGCCAGCAGCCCCGGACTCATCAGCAATCAGCCCCAGCATTTT
CASSPGLISNQPQHF
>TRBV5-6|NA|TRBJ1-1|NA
TGTGCCAGCAGCTTGGAGGGGAGGACTGAAGCTTTCTTT
CASSLEGRTEAFF
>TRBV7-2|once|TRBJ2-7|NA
TGTGCCAGCAGCTTAACCGGCGGGTCCTACGAGCAGTACTTC
CASSLTGGSYEQYF
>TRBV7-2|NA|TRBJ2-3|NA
TGTGCCAGCAGCACACGACGGACGGCCACAGATACGCAGTATTTT
CASSTRRTATDTQYF
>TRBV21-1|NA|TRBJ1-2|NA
TGTGCCAGCAGCGAACAGCCCGGGACAGCCTATGGCTACACCTTC
CASSEQPGTAYGYTF
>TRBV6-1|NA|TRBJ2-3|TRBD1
TGTGCCAGCAGTAAAGGACAGGGGGCGCTTCTAGATACGCAGTATTTT
CASSKGQGALLDTQYF
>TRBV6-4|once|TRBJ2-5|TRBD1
TGTGCCAGCGCGACAGGGCACCAAGAGACCCAGTACTTC
CASATGHQETQYF
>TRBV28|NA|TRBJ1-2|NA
TGTGCCAGCCAAGGGGGGACACTTACTAACTATGGCTACACCTTC
CASQGGTLTNYGYTF
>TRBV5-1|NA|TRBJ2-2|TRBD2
TGCGCCAGCAGCTTAATTTCGGGGGGATCCATCACCGGGGAGCTGTTTTTT
CASSLISGGSITGELFF
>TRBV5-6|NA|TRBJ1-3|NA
TGTGCCAGCAGCTTGGTAGGGTCTGGAAACACCATATATTTT
CASSLVGSGNTIYF
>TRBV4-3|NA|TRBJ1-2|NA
TGCGCCAGCAGAAGAGTATCGAACGGAAACTATGGCTACACCTTC
CASRRVSNGNYGYTF
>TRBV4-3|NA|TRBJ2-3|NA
TGCGCCAGCAGCCAAGTGGAGGGAGCAGATACGCAGTATTTT
CASSQVEGADTQYF
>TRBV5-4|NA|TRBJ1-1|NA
TGTGCCAGCAGCTCGGGAGTCGACAGACAGAACACTGAAGCTTTCTTT
CASSSGVDRQNTEAFF
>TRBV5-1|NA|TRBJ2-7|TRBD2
TGCGCCAGCAGCTTGGCCGTCGCGGGAGGGCCCTACGAGCAGTACTTC
CASSLAVAGGPYEQYF
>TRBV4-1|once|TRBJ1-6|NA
TGCGCCAGCAGCCAAGAAGGGTATGCTTCACCCCTCCACTTT
CASSQEGYASPLHF
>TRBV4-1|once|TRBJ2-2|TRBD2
TGCGCCAGCGGGCGTGACCTAGCGGCCACCGGGGAGCTGTTTTTT
CASGRDLAATGELFF
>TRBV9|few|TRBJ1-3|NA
TGTGCCAGCAGCGTCGCGGAATACAGAAACACCATATATTTT
CASSVAEYRNTIYF
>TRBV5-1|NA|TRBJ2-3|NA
TGCGCCAGCAGTGGCATGTCCCCTAGCACAGATACGCAGTATTTT
CASSGMSPSTDTQYF
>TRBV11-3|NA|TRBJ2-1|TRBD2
TGTGCCAGCAGCTTAGGGGCTAGCGGATACAATGAGCAGTTCTTC
CASSLGASGYNEQFF
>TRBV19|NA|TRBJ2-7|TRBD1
TGTGCCAGTAGTGTCTCGGGACAGGGGGCCAACGAGCAGTACTTC
CASSVSGQGANEQYF
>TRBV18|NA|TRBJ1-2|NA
TGTGCCAGCTCACCAATGGCAGGGGAGATGGCTAACTATGGCTACACCTTC
CASSPMAGEMANYGYTF
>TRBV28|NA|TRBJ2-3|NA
TGTGCCAGCAGTTTATCAGGGGCCACAGATACGCAGTATTTT
CASSLSGATDTQYF
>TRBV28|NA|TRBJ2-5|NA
TGTGCCAGCACCGATGGGGTTGGGCAAGAGACCCAGTACTTC
CASTDGVGQETQYF
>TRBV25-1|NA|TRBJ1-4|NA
TGTGCCAGCAGTGATCAGGGGACTGGGCAAAAACTGTTTTTT
CASSDQGTGQKLFF
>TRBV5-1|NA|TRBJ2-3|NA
TGCGCCAGCAGCCATGGGGGGACAGCGGCAAGCACAGATACGCAGTATTTT
CASSHGGTAASTDTQYF
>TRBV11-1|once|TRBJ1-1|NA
TGTGCCAGCAGTCGAGAAGGACTTTCGAACACTGAAGCTTTCTTT
CASSREGLSNTEAFF
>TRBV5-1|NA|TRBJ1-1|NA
TGCGCCAGCAGCGGCTCTGGGATCGCTTTCTTT
CASSGSGIAFF
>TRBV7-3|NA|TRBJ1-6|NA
TGTGCCAGCAGCTTAAGGGTCAATTCACCCCTCCACTTT
CASSLRVNSPLHF
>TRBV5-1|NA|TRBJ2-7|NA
TGCGCCAGCAGCTTTCTCCCACAGGGCTCCTACGAGCAGTACTTC
CASSFLPQGSYEQYF
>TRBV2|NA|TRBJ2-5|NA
TGTGCCAGCGGTTTGGGGCTTCAAGAGACCCAGTACTTC
CASGLGLQETQYF
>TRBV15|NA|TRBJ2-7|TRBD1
TGTGCCACCAGCAGAGACTGGACAGGGCCCTACGAGCAGTACTTC
CATSRDWTGPYEQYF
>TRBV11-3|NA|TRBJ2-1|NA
TGTGCCAGCAGCGCCTCCTTTTCTGGCGGGAACAGGGATGAGCAGTTCTTC
CASSASFSGGNRDEQFF
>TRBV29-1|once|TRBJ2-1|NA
TGCAGCGTTAGTGTTAGGGCAGGGGAGTTCTTC
CSVSVRAGEFF
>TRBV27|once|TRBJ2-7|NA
TGTGCCAGCACCTCGGCAGCGGCCGGGGCCTACGAGCAGTACTTC
CASTSAAAGAYEQYF
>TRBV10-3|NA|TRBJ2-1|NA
TGTGCCATCAGTGAAAGGGGGGGTGATGAGCAGTTCTTC
CAISERGGDEQFF
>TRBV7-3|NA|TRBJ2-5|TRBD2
TGTGCCAGCAGCCCTCAAGCGGGAGAAGAGACCCAGTACTTC
CASSPQAGEETQYF
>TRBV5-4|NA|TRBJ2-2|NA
TGTGCCAGCAGCTTGGGGGGACACCCGAGAGACCGGGAGCTGTTTTTT
CASSLGGHPRDRELFF
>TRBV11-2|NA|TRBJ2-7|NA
TGTGCCAGCAGCTCCACATACGGCGTCCACGAGCAGTACTTC
CASSSTYGVHEQYF
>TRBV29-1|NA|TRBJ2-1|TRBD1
TGCAGGACAGGGGATTTCAATGAGCAGTTCTTC
CRTGDFNEQFF
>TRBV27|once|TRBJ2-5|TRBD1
TGTGCCAGCGCGGGACAGGGGAGCGAGACCCAGTACTTC
CASAGQGSETQYF
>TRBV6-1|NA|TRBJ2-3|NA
TGTGCCAGCACCCTCCCGGGCACAGATACGCAGTATTTT
CASTLPGTDTQYF
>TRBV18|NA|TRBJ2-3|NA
TGTGCCAGCTCATCACTACAGGTTATAGGAGCAGATACGCAGTATTTT
CASSSLQVIGADTQYF
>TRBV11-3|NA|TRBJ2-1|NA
TGTGCCAGCAGCTTATCTCATGGCTCCTACAATGAGCAGTTCTTC
CASSLSHGSYNEQFF
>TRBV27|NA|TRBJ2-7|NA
TGTGCCAGCAGGCCGGATAGCTCCTACGAGCAGTACTTC
CASRPDSSYEQYF
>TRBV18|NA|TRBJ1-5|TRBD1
TGTGCCAGCTCACCCCAGGGGGCAGTACAGGGCAATCAGCCCCAGCATTTT
CASSPQGAVQGNQPQHF
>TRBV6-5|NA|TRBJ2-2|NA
TGTGCCAGCAGCCAGAGGGTACTGAACACCGGGGAGCTGTTTTTT
CASSQRVLNTGELFF
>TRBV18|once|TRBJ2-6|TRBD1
TGTGCCAGCTCTACGACAGGGATCTCTGGGGCCAACGTCCTGACTTTC
CASSTTGISGANVLTF
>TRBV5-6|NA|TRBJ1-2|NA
TGTGCCAGCAGCCTCTACCGGACTTATAACTATGGCTACACCTTC
CASSLYRTYNYGYTF
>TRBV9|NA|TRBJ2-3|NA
TGTGCCAGCAGCGTCCGGGGTGAGGATACGCAGTATTTT
CASSVRGEDTQYF
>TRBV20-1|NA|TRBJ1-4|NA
TGCAGTGCCCCCGGGGGGGAAAAACTGTTTTTT
CSAPGGEKLFF
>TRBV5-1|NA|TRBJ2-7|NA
TGCGCCAGCAGCTCCAACAGGTTCGTGGAGCAGTACTTC
CASSSNRFVEQYF
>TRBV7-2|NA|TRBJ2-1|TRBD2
TGTGCCAGCAGCTTAGCGCCGGGACTAGCGGGAGGGCTCGCGTTCTTC
CASSLAPGLAGGLAFF
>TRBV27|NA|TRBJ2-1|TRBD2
TGTGCCAGCAGTCTTAGCGGGAGAGATTACAATGAGCAGTTCTTC
CASSLSGRDYNEQFF
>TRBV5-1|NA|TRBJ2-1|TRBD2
TGCGCCAGCAGCAGCGGACTAGCGGGAGGCGGGGGAGAGCAGTTCTTC
CASSSGLAGGGGEQFF
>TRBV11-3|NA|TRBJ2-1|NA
TGTGCCAGCAGCGTCTCCGGGACTTCCTACAATGAGCAGTTCTTC
CASSVSGTSYNEQFF
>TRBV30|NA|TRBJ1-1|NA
TGTGCCTGGGGGGAATCCACTGAAGCTTTCTTT
CAWGESTEAFF
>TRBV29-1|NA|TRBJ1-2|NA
TGCAGCGTGGAGGGTCCAGCGGATGGCTACACCTTC
CSVEGPADGYTF
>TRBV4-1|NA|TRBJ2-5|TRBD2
TGCGCCAGCAGCCGCGGAGCGGGACCTGCCGCGGAGACCCAGTACTTC
CASSRGAGPAAETQYF
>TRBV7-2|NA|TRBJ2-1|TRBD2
TGTGCCAGCAGCTTAGTCAGAGCGGGAGGTTTGGAGTTCAACAATGAGCAGTTCTTC
CASSLVRAGGLEFNNEQFF
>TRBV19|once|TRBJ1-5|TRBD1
TGTGCCAGTAGTCGGACAGGGGATGTGCGGCCCCAGCATTTT
CASSRTGDVRPQHF